Following are 14 T cell receptor beta chains from one sample sequenced in a study of blood T cell repertoires in COVID-19 (TCRdb year 2020). Library prep was done by the immunoSEQ multiplex PCR assay. TCRdb holds this immuneACCESS table with in-frame rearrangements only. Some clones are missing; in checked studies, unresolved V genes explain under half, and the rest has no known cause. The sample data list roughly 16,000 clones, and around 88% of these were observed just once. The ten largest make up around 2.9% of the sample. The specimen was peripheral blood. The receptor set was obtained from a human donor in a cohort sampled during active COVID-19.

The chain carries TRBV5-4 and TRBJ2-5, with a possible D match to TRBD2 (7 bases). The V gene lost 4 bases and the J gene lost 5 bases, with 15 bases spanning the gap. The CDR3 totals 14 residues. The germline CDR1 and CDR2 sequences are SGHNT and YYREEE (reference sequence). CDR3 in DNA: TGTGCCAGCAGCCGAGGGGGGGCAGGTGAGACCCAGTACTTC. Protein sequence: CASSRGGAGETQYF.

The chain is built from TRBV19 and TRBJ1-5; 9 bases are shared with TRBD1. The germline V gene encodes CDR1 LNHDA and CDR2 SQIVND (reference sequence). J lost 7 bases, V lost 3 bases, and 13 bases had no gene match. The CDR3 has 17 amino acids. The CDR3 bases are TGTGCCAGTAGTATGGGGACAGGGCGGAGAGCCTGGCAGCCCCAGCATTTT. Its protein is CASSMGTGRRAWQPQHF.

This chain links TRBV7-6 with TRBJ2-5, with D maybe TRBD2 (6 bases). The CDR3 covers 15 residues. The ends were cut back, 5 bases at V and 2 bases at J, with 15 bases in the middle. Germline V gene sequence: CDR1 SGHVS, CDR2 FNYEAQ. The CDR3 DNA is TGTGCCAGCAGCCGTGGGCGGGACCCACAAGAGACCCAGTACTTC. Protein sequence: CASSRGRDPQETQYF.

The chain combines TRBV5-4 with TRBJ2-3, with 9 bases that match TRBD2. Germline V gives CDR1 SGHNT, CDR2 YYREEE (reference sequence). The CDR3 runs 16 residues. V was pared by 4 bases and J by 0 bases, with 6 bases of the junction left unmatched. For the CDR3, the DNA is TGTGCCAGCAGCACTGGACTAGCGCGAAGCACAGATACGCAGTATTTT. It yields the protein CASSTGLARSTDTQYF.

This clone was picked up one time. The chain has TRBV29-1 and TRBJ2-1; TRBD1 is a possible D gene (6 bases). Per the germline V gene, CDR1 is SQVTM and CDR2 is ANQGSEA. Trimming stripped 1 base from V and 7 bases from J, with 11 bases between. The CDR3 loop spans 13 amino acids. Here the CDR3 reads CSVEGGPLNEQFF. Written as DNA, the CDR3 is TGCAGCGTTGAAGGGGGGCCTCTGAATGAGCAGTTCTTC.

This clone turned up a few times. This rearrangement joins TRBV19 to TRBJ1-4; D gene uncertain. The CDR3 contains 16 residues. Trimming took 1 base from V and 7 from J, leaving 16 bases between them. Germline CDR1 is LNHDA and CDR2 is SQIVND (reference sequence). CDR3 protein: CASSIGKRAPAEKLFF. The CDR3 nucleotides read TGTGCCAGTAGTATAGGGAAGCGGGCCCCTGCTGAAAAACTGTTTTTT.

The rearrangement joins TRBV27 to TRBJ2-1; the match to TRBD2 covers 10 bases. Trimming at V came to 3 bases and at J to 6 bases, leaving 5 bases not matched to a gene. There are 15 residues in the CDR3. The germline V gene encodes CDR1 MNHEY and CDR2 SMNVEV (reference sequence). The CDR3 spells CASSFSGRSPNEQFF. The DNA for the CDR3 is TGTGCCAGCAGTTTTAGCGGGAGGTCCCCCAATGAGCAGTTCTTC.

The chain couples TRBV29-1 to TRBJ2-7; a weak D match, TRBD1 (6 bases). The V end lost 5 bases, the J end lost 3 bases, and 11 bases lay between the germline ends. This CDR3 region has 12 residues. Germline V gives CDR1 SQVTM, CDR2 ANQGSEA. The CDR3 sequence is CSVRTDGYEQYF. Written as DNA, the CDR3 is TGCAGCGTTCGGACAGATGGCTACGAGCAGTACTTC.

This sequence joins TRBV6-6 and TRBJ1-1; D is perhaps TRBD1 (6 bases). The ends were cut back, 7 bases at V and 4 bases at J, with 16 bases in the middle. CDR1 and CDR2 from the germline V gene are MNHNY and SVGAGI (reference sequence). The CDR3 runs 14 residues. The CDR3 protein is CASTETGYSTEAFF. The CDR3 DNA reads as TGTGCCAGCACCGAAACAGGGTATAGCACTGAAGCTTTCTTT.

The V gene is TRBV10-3, the J gene TRBJ1-6; tentatively, D is TRBD1 (5 bases). This CDR3 comprises 15 residues. V was pared by 0 bases and J by 9 bases, with 12 bases between. Per the germline V gene, CDR1 is ENHRY and CDR2 is SYGVKD. Written as DNA, the CDR3 is TGTGCCATCAGTGAGTCGGAGGGGAGCGGTTCACCCCTCCACTTT. This codes for CAISESEGSGSPLHF.

The V call is TRBV7-2, the J call TRBJ2-7; 8 bases are a match to TRBD2. Trimming cost V 4 bases and J 4 bases; bases outside gene matches: 9. Germline CDR1 reads SGHTA; CDR2 reads FQGNSA. This CDR3 has 15 residues. In DNA form, the CDR3 reads TGTGCCAGCAGCTACCCGGGGGGGTCCATGTACGAGCAGTACTTC. Translating it yields CASSYPGGSMYEQYF. The variable domain in full, completed from reference TRBV7-2 and TRBJ2-7, reads GAGVSQSPSNKVTEKGKDVELRCDPISGHTALYWYRQSLGQGLEFLIYFQGNSAPDKSGLPSDRFSAERTGGSVSTLTIQRTQQEDSAVYLCASSYPGGSMYEQYFGPGTRLTVT.

The chain couples TRBV10-1 to TRBJ2-6, with D possibly being TRBD1 (5 bases). Germline CDR1 and CDR2: WNHNN and SYGVQD (reference sequence). CDR3 length equals 16 residues. With 3 bases removed from V and 7 bases from J, the gap between germline ends came to 16 bases. The DNA of the CDR3 is TGCGCCAGCAGTGACCAGGGAATTTTTAGTGCCAACGTCCTGACTTTC. It codes for CASSDQGIFSANVLTF.

This chain links TRBV19 with TRBJ2-1; 12 bases agree with TRBD2. The CDR3 has 19 residues. V lost 2 bases, J lost 4 bases, and 12 bases stayed unmatched. Germline V lookup: CDR1 LNHDA, CDR2 SQIVND (reference sequence). This chain's CDR3 is CASSIYFTSGGNPYNEQFF. CDR3 coding DNA: TGTGCCAGTAGTATATATTTCACTAGCGGGGGGAATCCATACAATGAGCAGTTCTTC.

This chain connects TRBV6-5 to TRBJ1-2; the match to TRBD1 covers 7 bases. CDR1 is MNHEY, CDR2 SVGAGI, per germline. V lost 8 bases to trimming and J lost 7 bases; unmatched junction nucleotides: 10. The CDR3 extends over 13 amino acids. As DNA, the CDR3 is TGTGCCAGCGGAAATAGACAGGGATCTGGCTACACCTTC. Amino acid sequence: CASGNRQGSGYTF.